This TCR beta chain was identified in a study of technical replicates of blood from several donors. Assay: immunoSEQ multiplex PCR; the TCRdb copy retains only in-frame clones and omits some. The sample lists around 69,000 clones, approximately 97% occurring once. Germline lookup yields CDR1 SGHNT and CDR2 YYREEE (reference sequence). J gave up 12 bases and V 1 base, and 13 bases lay outside the gene matches. This CDR3 is 14 amino acids long. Sequencing used T cells isolated from PBMCs. The chain is built from TRBV5-4 and TRBJ2-7; 7 bases fit TRBD1. This TCR was sampled from a human donor in good health. The CDR3 DNA reads TGTGCCAGCAGCTTGACCGACAGACAGGGACCCAGGTACTTC. Its protein is CASSLTDRQGPRYF. Full variable domain (rest looked up from reference TRBV5-4 and TRBJ2-7): ETGVTQSPTHLIKTRGQQVTLRCSSQSGHNTVSWYQQALGQGPQFIFQYYREEENGRGNFPPRFSGLQFPNYSSELNVNALELDDSALYLCASSLTDRQGPRYFGPGTRLTVT.